This TCR beta chain was recovered during a study of shared clonotypes between healthy human individuals (dated by TCRdb to about 2020). Concerning the study at large: A couple of women and a few men aged 18 to 49 years were included in the cohort. For each donor, three plates each were used for CD4 naive and CD4 memory, two plates were used for CD8 naive, and one plate was used for CD8 memory. To estimate repertoire size and how much clonotype sharing occurs between individuals, the study deeply sequenced the blood TCR repertoires of roughly 5 healthy adults. Different laboratories and diverse techniques were used to prepare libraries and sequence TCR repertoires, to increase sequencing depth and limit assay-specific biases. Per donor, leukapheresis produced somewhere between about 0.9 and 10 billion PBMCs.

TCR CDR3 regions were amplified from genomic DNA by multiplex PCR using the deep immunoSEQ assay. Genomic DNA extracted from each cell subset was distributed evenly over all wells of several immunoSEQ 96-well plates, and each plate served as one replicate. For sorted subsets, about 220 ng of genomic DNA, equivalent to 25,000 to 35,000 T cell genomes, went into each replicate PCR. Purified libraries were quantified with a Qubit 3.0 fluorometer, sized on a Bioanalyzer 2100, and re-quantified with the KAPA Library Quantification kit. A separate single-read 150-cycle Illumina NextSeq 550 flow cell was used to sequence each immunoSEQ 96-well plate. Per the authors' processing: Because the immunoSEQ output included only junctional sequences and no quality scores, the filtering could not be the same as the filtering used for full-length reads. Sequences were annotated with PyIR, a Python wrapper for IgBLAST v1.9, using IMGT germline references to assign V/J genes and CDR3. Any read was removed if the V/J assignment was weak (E-value above 1e-6), the CDR3 was missing, or the read contained stop codons, out-of-frame junctions, or ambiguous translated residues. V3J clonotypes were defined by identical inferred V gene, J gene, and CDR3 amino acid sequence. The percentage overlap between two repertoires was calculated by dividing the number of shared unique clonotypes by the size of the smaller repertoire. Repertoire richness was assessed with RTK rarefaction, the Chao1 estimator, and Recon v2.1 estimates of unobserved clonotypes. Generation probabilities were computed with OLGA for all TCRbeta clonotypes obtained by the gDNA method from a few donors. The immuneACCESS repertoire file appears here via TCRdb, limited to in-frame rearrangements. These files lack a portion of the clones; in checked studies, under half of the deficit traces to unresolved V genes, and the cause of the others is not known. That table gives V, J and clone size, and the DNA gave D and trimming. Across this sample there are just over 2,000,000 clones, with roughly 96% seen only once. The top ten clones comprise roughly 0.13% of the sample.

Donors were healthy HIV-negative adults with no recently reported acute infections or vaccinations. Only Caucasian adults living in Nashville, Tennessee, USA were represented among the donors. CD4+ T cells were enriched through magnetic negative selection, after which naive cells were positively selected on CD45RA and the remaining negative fraction served as the memory subset. Blood was obtained by leukapheresis, after which PBMCs were separated by Ficoll-Histopaque density gradient centrifugation and cryopreserved in liquid nitrogen vapor phase. Analytical flow cytometry was used to check the purity and quantity of each magnetically sorted T cell population. From each sorted fraction, genomic DNA was isolated and quantified by UV absorbance on a Nanodrop 2000c. With respect to this clone: Its recognized antigen is unknown. No quality values exist for individual bases; no much larger clone is one base distant.

Study-level results and caveats: Compared with non-shared clonotypes, clonotypes shared by all four sorted-subset donors had higher generation probabilities. About 5% of naive CD4, 3.5% of naive CD8, 2.3% of memory CD4, and over 0.35% of memory CD8 clonotypes were shared across several donors. Pairwise subsampling led to the expectation that sequencing depth would affect the degree of clonotype sharing among donors. The small number of donors limited the genetic and exposure-history diversity represented. Even with the large sequencing depth, rarefaction of the sorted-subset datasets indicated that sequencing was incomplete. Sampling was restricted to blood, and TCR repertoires in tissue are likely to differ from TCR repertoires in blood. Larger estimated clonotype richness was generally found for naive subsets than for memory subsets.

After removal of 0 bases from V and 6 bases from J, the junction retains 5 bases not matched to a gene. The CDR3 starts with the cysteine, ends with the phenylalanine, and has 14 residues. The kept DNA is CDR3 alone, 42 bases in frame from the first base. CDR1 and CDR2 are drawn from the germline V gene: SGHRS, YFSETQ. The V and J segments used are TRBV5-1 and TRBJ2-5, with TRBD1 identical over 7 junction bases. The sequenced sample consisted of naive CD4+ T cells sorted from blood. In the paper's terms, the cell subset or site label means: CD45RA+ positively selected. The clonotype originates from a man in his late teens or twenties in good health. The CDR3 reads as follows: CASSLGDSGKTQYF. The base sequence is TGCGCCAGCAGCTTGGGGGACAGTGGGAAGACCCAGTACTTC.